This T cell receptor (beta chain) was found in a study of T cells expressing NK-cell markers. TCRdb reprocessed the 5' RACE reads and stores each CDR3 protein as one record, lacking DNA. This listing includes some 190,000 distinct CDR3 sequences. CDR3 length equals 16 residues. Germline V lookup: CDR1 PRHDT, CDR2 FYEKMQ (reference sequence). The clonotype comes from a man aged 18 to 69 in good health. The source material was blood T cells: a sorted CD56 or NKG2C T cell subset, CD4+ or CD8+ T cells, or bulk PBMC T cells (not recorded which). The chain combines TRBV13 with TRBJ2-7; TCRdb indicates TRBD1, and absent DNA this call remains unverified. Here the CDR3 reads CASSLGAGGLSDEQYF. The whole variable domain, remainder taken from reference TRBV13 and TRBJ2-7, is AAGVIQSPRHLIKEKRETATLKCYPIPRHDTVYWYQQGPGQDPQFLISFYEKMQSDKGSIPDRFSAQQFSDYHSELNMSSLELGDSALYFCASSLGAGGLSDEQYFGPGTRLTVT.